Sequencing of this T cell receptor beta chain was carried out in a study of kidney transplant recipient with SARS-CoV-2 infection. MiXCR, run by TCRdb on the reads, gives a single entry per CDR3 protein. The sample lists about 250,000 distinct CDR3 sequences; 29% were seen once. In germline, CDR1 is SEHNR, CDR2 FQNEAQ (reference sequence). The CDR3 contains 17 residues. Trimming pared 5 bases from V and 4 bases from J, leaving 23 bases between. Regarding this clonotype: This may stem from a read error, because a much larger clone lies one nucleotide away.

The chain employs TRBV7-9 and TRBJ1-2; D not resolved. The source material was a blood sample, sampled at baseline and on roughly day 110 from a kidney transplant recipient. The origin of this receptor is a male patient between 25 and 39 years old who had COVID-19 and was a kidney transplant recipient. Some T cells here may be from the graft donor. CDR3 sequence reads: CASSQQNKDGKTYGYTF. The CDR3 DNA follows: TGTGCCAGCAGCCAACAGAACAAAGACGGAAAGACCTATGGCTACACCTTC.